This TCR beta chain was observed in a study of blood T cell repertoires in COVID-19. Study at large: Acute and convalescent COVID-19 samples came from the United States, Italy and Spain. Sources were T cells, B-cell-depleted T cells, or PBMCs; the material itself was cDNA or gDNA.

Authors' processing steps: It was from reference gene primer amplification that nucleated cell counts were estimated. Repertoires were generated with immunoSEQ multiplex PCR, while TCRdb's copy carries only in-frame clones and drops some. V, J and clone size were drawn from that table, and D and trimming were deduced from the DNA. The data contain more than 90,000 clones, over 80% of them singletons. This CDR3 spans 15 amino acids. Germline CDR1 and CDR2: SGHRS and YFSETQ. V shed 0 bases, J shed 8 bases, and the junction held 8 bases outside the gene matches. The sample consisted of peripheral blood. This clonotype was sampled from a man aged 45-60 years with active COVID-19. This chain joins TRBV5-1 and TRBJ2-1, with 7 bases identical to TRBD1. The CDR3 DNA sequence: TGCGCCAGCAGCTTGGAGACATTCCAGGGGGATGAGCAGTTCTTC. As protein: CASSLETFQGDEQFF.